This entry lists 15 T cell receptor beta chains sequenced from one sample in a study of T-cell memory formation after mild COVID-19. MiXCR, run by TCRdb on the 5' RACE reads, gives a single entry per CDR3 protein. The sample has 380,000 or so distinct CDR3 sequences, about 15% seen once. Specimen: PBMCs or a T cell subset sorted from them (not recorded which). These receptors were collected from a young man who had mild COVID-19 (a few samples of this study predate the infection). Cell type and time point are not known.

The V and J genes are TRBV7-9 and TRBJ2-3, with a possible D match to TRBD2 (5 bases). Germline V gene sequence: CDR1 SEHNR, CDR2 FQNEAQ (reference sequence). Trimming took 0 bases from V and 6 from J, leaving 10 bases between them. This CDR3 is built from 14 residues. CDR3 nucleotides: TGTGCCAGCAGCTTAGCGGCCGGGGTGGATACGCAGTATTTT. Its translation is CASSLAAGVDTQYF.

There are a few counts of this clonotype. This sequence joins TRBV20-1 and TRBJ2-3; no reliable D call. The V end lost 6 bases, the J end lost 2 bases, and 6 bases lay between the germline ends. The germline V gene has CDR1 DFQATT and CDR2 SNEGSKA (reference sequence). This CDR3 is 11 amino acids long. The CDR3 loop is CSATVTDTQYF. CDR3 in DNA: TGCAGTGCCACTGTCACAGATACGCAGTATTTT.

The CDR3 loop reads CSAAGGPGGANVLTF. The CDR3 DNA reads as TGCAGTGCTGCGGGGGGGCCTGGTGGGGCCAACGTCCTGACTTTC. The V gene is TRBV20-1, the J gene TRBJ2-6; TRBD2 agrees at 9 bases. CDR1 and CDR2 from the germline V gene are DFQATT and SNEGSKA (reference sequence). V shed 5 bases, J shed 3 bases, and the junction held 5 bases outside the gene matches. The CDR3 has 15 residues.

The sample holds many counts of this clonotype. V usage is TRBV29-1 and J usage is TRBJ1-1, with D tentatively TRBD1 (5 bases). The V end was cut by 7 bases, the J end by 4 bases, with 10 bases between. CDR3 size: 11 residues. Germline CDR1 and CDR2: SQVTM and ANQGSEA. CDR3 coding DNA: TGCAGCGCCTGTGGGGGCACTGAAGCTTTCTTT. As protein: CSACGGTEAFF. The entire variable domain, with the rest obtained from reference TRBV29-1 and TRBJ1-1, is as follows: SAVISQKPSRDICQRGTSLTIQCQVDSQVTMMFWYRQQPGQSLTLIATANQGSEATYESGFVIDKFPISRPNLTFSTLTVSNMSPEDSSIYLCSACGGTEAFFGQGTRLTVV.

This chain connects TRBV7-6 to TRBJ1-5; D is unclear. The germline V gene encodes CDR1 SGHVS and CDR2 FNYEAQ. CDR3 size: 16 residues. Deletions cut 0 bases from V and 1 base from J, with 10 bases between. CDR3 sequence: CASSLASAESNQPQHF. The CDR3 nucleotides read TGTGCCAGCAGCTTAGCCAGCGCAGAGAGCAATCAGCCCCAGCATTTT.

CDR3 coding DNA: TGCGCCAGCAGCGTCACGGGACTCCGGAGCTATGAGCAGTTCTTC. Translating gives CASSVTGLRSYEQFF. This chain links TRBV5-1 with TRBJ2-1, with D tentatively TRBD2 (6 bases). This CDR3 has 15 residues. The germline V and J ends were trimmed by 4 bases and 8 bases, with 19 bases remaining between them. CDR1 is SGHRS, CDR2 YFSETQ, per germline.

This clonotype was detected many times. The chain is built from TRBV18 and TRBJ2-7; D gene ambiguous. Germline lookup yields CDR1 KGHSH and CDR2 LQKENI. CDR3 length equals 15 residues. V was clipped by 0 bases and J by 1 base, with 10 bases between them. The DNA for the CDR3 is TGTGCCAGCTCACCACCGGCCAGGACGTCCTACGAGCAGTACTTC. This encodes CASSPPARTSYEQYF.

V gene TRBV14 combines with J gene TRBJ1-2, with 9 bases fitting TRBD1. The CDR3 is 16 residues long. Per the germline V gene, CDR1 is SGHDN and CDR2 is FVKESK. J was trimmed by 1 base and V by 1 base; bases with no gene match: 4. CDR3 protein: CASSQGGTGLNYGYTF. CDR3 nucleotides: TGTGCCAGCAGCCAAGGAGGGACAGGGCTTAACTATGGCTACACCTTC.

This chain joins TRBV20-1 and TRBJ2-2, with TRBD2 matching over 7 bases. Germline V lookup: CDR1 DFQATT, CDR2 SNEGSKA (reference sequence). The CDR3 contains 14 residues. V lost 0 bases to trimming and J lost 4 bases; unmatched junction nucleotides: 2. This CDR3 is CSAREGGITGELFF. In DNA, the CDR3 is TGCAGTGCTAGAGAGGGGGGGATCACCGGGGAGCTGTTTTTT.

The sample holds a few counts of this clonotype. The V call is TRBV12-3 or TRBV12-4, the J call TRBJ1-3; D call uncertain. With 6 bases removed from V and 2 bases from J, the gap between germline ends came to 14 bases. This CDR3 region has 15 residues. DNA of the CDR3: TGTGCCAGCAGCACCTCCCCCCGGACTGGAAACACCATATATTTT. Translation gives CASSTSPRTGNTIYF.

This chain joins TRBV29-1 and TRBJ2-3; D is undetermined. The V end lost 6 bases, the J end lost 1 base, and 14 bases lay between the germline ends. Germline assignment: CDR1 SQVTM and CDR2 ANQGSEA. The CDR3 contains 14 residues. CDR3 nucleotides: TGCAGCGTACGCCTCCGACGGGGCACAGATACGCAGTATTTT. It encodes CSVRLRRGTDTQYF.

This clonotype was recorded a few times. The chain is built from TRBV6-1 and TRBJ2-5, with 7 bases aligning to TRBD1. The CDR3 runs to 13 residues. Germline V CDR1 and CDR2: MNHNS, SASEGT. Trimming took 6 bases from V and 5 from J; bases not matched to a gene: 6. The CDR3 spells CASRARGPETQYF. The CDR3 region has the DNA TGTGCCAGCAGGGCGAGGGGGCCTGAGACCCAGTACTTC.

J is TRBJ1-1 and V is TRBV29-1, with D perhaps matching TRBD1 (6 bases). Germline V gene data show CDR1 as SQVTM and CDR2 as ANQGSEA. This CDR3 has 12 amino acids. The CDR3 DNA reads as TGCGCAGGGCGGGGACAGAACACTGAAGCTTTCTTT. This encodes CAGRGQNTEAFF.

This clonotype was seen a few times. The chain uses TRBV7-8 and TRBJ2-4; 11 bases agree with TRBD1. V trimming: 3 bases; J trimming: 9 bases; junction bases outside the gene matches: 10. Per the germline V gene, CDR1 is SGHVS and CDR2 is FQNEAQ. The CDR3 spans 16 residues. The CDR3 DNA follows: TGTGCCAGCAGCTTCGGGACAGGGGGTTCAGTTCCCATTCAGTACTTC. As protein: CASSFGTGGSVPIQYF.

For this clonotype: Lacking the conserved final phenylalanine or tryptophan, this CDR3 likely reflects a read error. The chain links TRBV5-1 to TRBJ1-2, with TRBD1 as a possible D gene (5 bases). The CDR3 is made up of 13 amino acids. V lost 5 bases and J 6 bases, leaving 14 bases between the germline ends. The germline V gene encodes CDR1 SGHRS and CDR2 YFSETQ. The CDR3 DNA sequence: TGCGCCAGCAGAGGAGACAGACCTCATGGCTACACCTCC. Translated: CASRGDRPHGYTS.